This T cell receptor (beta chain) is from a study of T cell responses to AZD1222 COVID-19 vaccine listed by TCRdb under 2021. The study in broad terms: Because spike-specific TCR depth and breadth did not differ between the two schedules, AZD1222 recipients who got a second dose at roughly 4 weeks were pooled with those who got a second dose at roughly 12 weeks. TCR sequencing covered fewer than 250 trial participants: 200 to 220 given two doses of AZD1222 and 26 given two doses of MenACWY control vaccine. Trial participants were enrolled by age into 18-55, 56-69 and 70-plus year subgroups, with about 150, 27 and 61 TCR-sequenced participants respectively. What the research found in general, with its limitations: The 56-69-year group was small, and its depth increase did not reach significance, likely because of low power. Conclusions about previously exposed vaccinees are limited, since just a handful of AZD1222 recipients were seropositive for SARS-CoV-2 at baseline. The whole spike protein was spanned by vaccine-associated CD4 TCRs, and dominant responses were seen in regions 160-218 and 743-854. Because no day 14 peak-response samples were available, the repertoires could be characterized only after the peak T cell response. Most participants were white British and females outnumbered males, and the authors suggested that clonal diversity may have been underestimated. Epitopes outside the regions mutated in the B.1.351 and B.1.1.7 variants were reportedly recognized by nearly half of the unique spike-specific TCRs. After two AZD1222 doses, spike-specific TCR breadth and depth were significantly higher than at day 0 and than in MenACWY recipients.

V is trimmed back by 3 bases and J by 4 bases, and the junction contains 7 bases that no gene match accounts for. The germline V gene supplies CDR1 KGHSH and CDR2 LQKENI. The CDR3 numbers 16 residues from cysteine through phenylalanine. The entry retains the CDR3 DNA only, 48 bases that are in frame from base 1. What this sample's time point label stands for: baseline before first vaccination. Vaccinee samples were obtained from the UK trials COV001 and COV002, which included a single-blind randomized controlled phase 2/3 trial of AZD1222 (ChAdOx1 nCoV-19) in healthy adults. For TCRbeta chain sequencing, PBMC samples were collected from trial participants at day 0 and at day 28 after the second dose. The CDR3 regions of human TCRbeta chains were analyzed by immunosequencing. For the original study's pipeline: Repertoire TCRs were matched against a reference library of SARS-CoV-2-specific TCRs generated with the MIRA antigen-specificity platform. Breadth was defined as the fraction of unique TCRs that were SARS-CoV-2-associated, and depth was defined as the fraction of total T cells that were SARS-CoV-2-associated. Using the MIRA data, each spike-specific TCR was mapped to the spike region that the TCR reacts to and placed in a CD4 or CD8 class. Log10-transformed breadth and depth values were compared by one-way ANOVA with Sidak's multiple comparisons tests. This immuneACCESS table, as held by TCRdb, lists in-frame sequences with V and J called but not all clones. Of the missing ones, under half trace to an unresolved V gene in checked studies; the others have no known cause. The V and J calls and clone size were taken over from that table, and D and trimming were inferred from the DNA. Within this sample are about 120,000 clones, with about 90% of them counted one time only. The ten largest clones capture roughly 1.4% of the sample.

Notes on this clone: It lacks a known antigen. No base quality values were provided; no much bigger clone lies one nucleotide off.

Material: peripheral blood, obtained on day 0 of AZD1222 vaccination. The TCR was taken from an adult in good health. The chain joins TRBV18 to TRBJ2-1; the central 9 bases match TRBD2. For the CDR3, the sequence is CASSPAGTSSYNEQFF. The DNA sequence is as follows: TGTGCCAGCTCACCGGCCGGGACTAGCAGTTACAATGAGCAGTTCTTC.